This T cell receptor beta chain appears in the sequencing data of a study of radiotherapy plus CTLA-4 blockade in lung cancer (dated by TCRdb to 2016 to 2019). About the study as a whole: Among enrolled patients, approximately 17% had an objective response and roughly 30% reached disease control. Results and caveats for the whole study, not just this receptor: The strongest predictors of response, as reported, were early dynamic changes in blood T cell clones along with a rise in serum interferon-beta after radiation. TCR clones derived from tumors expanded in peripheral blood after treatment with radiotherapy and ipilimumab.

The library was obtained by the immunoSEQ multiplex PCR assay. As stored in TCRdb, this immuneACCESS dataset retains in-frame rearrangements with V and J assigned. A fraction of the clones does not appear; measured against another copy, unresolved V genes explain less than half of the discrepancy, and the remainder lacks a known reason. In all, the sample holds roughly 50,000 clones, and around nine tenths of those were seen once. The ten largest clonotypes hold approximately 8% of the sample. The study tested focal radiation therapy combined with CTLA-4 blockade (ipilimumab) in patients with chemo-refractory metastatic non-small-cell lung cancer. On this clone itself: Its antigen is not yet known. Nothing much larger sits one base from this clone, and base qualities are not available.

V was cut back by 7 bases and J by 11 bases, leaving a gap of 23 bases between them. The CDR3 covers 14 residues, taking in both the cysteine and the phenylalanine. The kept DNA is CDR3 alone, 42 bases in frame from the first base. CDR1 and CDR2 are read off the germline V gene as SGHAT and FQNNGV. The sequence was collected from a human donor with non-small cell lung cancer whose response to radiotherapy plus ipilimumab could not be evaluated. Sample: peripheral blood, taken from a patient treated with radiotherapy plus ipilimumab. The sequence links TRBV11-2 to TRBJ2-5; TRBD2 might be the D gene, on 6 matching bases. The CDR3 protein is CASNLGGQTAAQYF. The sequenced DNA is TGTGCCAGCAACTTGGGGGGTCAGACAGCCGCGCAGTACTTC.